This is a list of T cell receptor beta chains from one sample in a study of T cells in Graves' hyperthyroidism and ophthalmopathy. MiXCR was run by TCRdb on the multiplex PCR reads, yielding one entry per CDR3 protein. The table shows approximately 49,000 distinct CDR3 sequences, with roughly 50% occurring only once. Sample: peripheral blood or thyroid tissue (not recorded which). The receptors derive from a man in his late teens or twenties with Graves' hyperthyroidism. The CDR3 runs from the conserved cysteine through the conserved F or W. Fields, in order: D gene, V gene, clone size, J gene, CDR3 protein, CDR3 DNA. The D gene is left open where the match is weak. Where a row states a size, it is once, few, many or the class of an expanded clone; other rows omit it.

NA,TRBV2,NA,TRBJ1-2,CANTPLYGGGYAF,TGTGCTAACACCCCCTTGTACGGTGGGGGCTACGCCTTC
TRBD1,TRBV29-1,NA,TRBJ2-5,CSVTGTGSETQYF,TGCAGCGTTACAGGGACAGGGTCAGAGACTCAGTACTTC
NA,TRBV2,NA,TRBJ1-6,CASSEAYSGNSPLHF,TGTGCCAGCAGTGAAGCTTACAGCGGCAATTCACCCCTCCACTTT
NA,TRBV12-3/TRBV12-4,many,TRBJ1-5,CASSLGGVSNQPQHF,TGTGCCAGCAGTTTGGGCGGCGTTAGCAATCAGCCCCAGCATTTT
TRBD1,TRBV20-1,many,TRBJ1-6,CSARDRQGTVFSPLHF,TGCAGTGCTAGAGATCGACAGGGGACTGTTTTTTCACCCCTCCACTTT
NA,TRBV12-3/TRBV12-4,many,TRBJ1-1,CASSPGGYPEAFF,TGTGCCAGCAGTCCCGGAGGTTACCCTGAAGCTTTCTTT
TRBD1,TRBV7-2,NA,TRBJ2-7,CASSTYRGQGAEEQYF,TGTGCCAGCAGCACCTACAGGGGGCAGGGGGCGGAGGAGCAGTACTTC
NA,TRBV25-1,once,TRBJ1-1,CASSTYGPSTEAFF,TGTGCCAGCAGCACATACGGCCCTTCCACTGAAGCTTTCTTT
TRBD1,TRBV7-2,NA,TRBJ1-6,CASSPWDRGTSPLHF,TGTGCCAGCAGCCCCTGGGACAGGGGTACGTCACCCCTCCACTTT
NA,TRBV6-6,many,TRBJ2-2,CASSYSLQRNTGELFF,TGTGCCAGCAGTTACTCGCTACAGAGAAACACCGGGGAGCTGTTTTTT
NA,TRBV28,NA,TRBJ2-7,CASIGGPPYEQYF,TGTGCCAGCATTGGGGGCCCCCCCTACGAGCAGTACTTC
NA,TRBV2,NA,TRBJ1-2,CASSINSGDGYTF,TGTGCCAGCAGCATAAACTCAGGGGATGGCTACACCTTC
TRBD2,TRBV2,few,TRBJ2-5,CASSDVGLAGETQYF,TGTGCCAGCAGTGACGTGGGACTAGCGGGAGAGACCCAGTACTTC
NA,TRBV10-1,NA,TRBJ1-1,CASSESRGTEAFF,TGCGCCAGCAGTGAGTCTAGGGGTACTGAAGCTTTCTTT
NA,TRBV5-1,NA,TRBJ1-1,CASSSFSAQRAFF,TGCGCCAGCAGCTCGTTCTCCGCGCAACGGGCTTTCTTT
NA,TRBV20-1,many,TRBJ2-3,CSAPGHYTDTQYF,TGCAGTGCGCCGGGACACTACACAGATACGCAGTATTTT
NA,TRBV28,many,TRBJ2-7,CASSFSLYEQYF,TGTGCCAGCAGTTTCTCCCTCTACGAGCAGTACTTC
TRBD1,TRBV2,many,TRBJ1-6,CASSVLGTGRNSPLHF,TGTGCCAGCAGTGTACTGGGGACAGGGCGCAATTCACCCCTCCACTTT
TRBD2,TRBV29-1,NA,TRBJ2-7,CSVLAGLEYEQYF,TGCAGCGTCTTAGCGGGATTGGAGTACGAGCAGTACTTC
TRBD2,TRBV11-2,NA,TRBJ2-3,CASSLPSGGAATQYF,TGTGCCAGCAGCTTACCCAGCGGGGGGGCCGCTACGCAGTATTTT
NA,TRBV7-3,NA,TRBJ2-7,CASSFPRESYEQYF,TGTGCCAGCAGCTTCCCCAGGGAATCCTACGAGCAGTACTTC
TRBD1,TRBV7-2,NA,TRBJ1-2,CVSRQGKLRAYGYTF,TGTGTCAGCAGACAGGGGAAACTAAGGGCCTATGGCTACACCTTC
NA,TRBV20-1,NA,TRBJ2-5,CSASVGNQETQYF,TGCAGTGCTAGTGTCGGGAACCAAGAGACCCAGTACTTC
TRBD1,TRBV9,many,TRBJ2-3,CASSVEGQIADTQYF,TGTGCCAGCAGCGTAGAGGGACAGATTGCAGATACGCAGTATTTT
NA,TRBV2,NA,TRBJ1-2,CASMPGLLTNYGYTF,TGTGCCAGCATGCCAGGACTCCTTACTAACTATGGCTACACCTTC
TRBD1,TRBV6-5,many,TRBJ2-5,CASSYSTTGQETQYF,TGTGCCAGCAGTTACTCGACGACAGGGCAAGAGACCCAGTACTTC
TRBD2,TRBV7-2,NA,TRBJ2-7,CASSMTSGRSYEQYF,TGTGCCAGCAGCATGACTAGCGGACGCTCCTACGAGCAGTACTTC
TRBD1,TRBV28,many,TRBJ1-2,CASSLPTGANYGYTF,TGTGCCAGCAGTTTACCGACAGGGGCTAACTATGGCTACACCTTC
NA,TRBV27,many,TRBJ1-5,CASSSTLTSNQPQHF,TGTGCCAGCAGTTCGACACTAACCAGCAATCAGCCCCAGCATTTT